This T cell receptor (beta chain) is drawn from a study of patients and donors after allogeneic stem cell transplantation (dated by TCRdb to the early 2020s). The library was produced with RT-PCR. The run used a NextSeq 550. TCRdb reworked the public reads: Q25 trimming with fastp, MiXCR clone assembly, productive beta chains retained. Each record represents a unique CDR3 protein, reported with the most common genes and DNA among its rows. Present in this sample are over 2,000 distinct CDR3 sequences, 30% of which were seen just once. Approximately 15% of the sample comes from the top ten. This clonotype was counted a few times. Its target antigen remains unknown. Nothing much larger sits one base from this clone, and base qualities are not available. The germline V gene sets CDR1 to SGHNT and CDR2 to YENEEA. Measured from the cysteine to the phenylalanine, the CDR3 is 12 residues long. CDR3 DNA only is kept here, 36 bases in frame from base 1. Between the V and J ends, shortened by 6 bases and 9 bases respectively, the junction contains 12 bases.

Sequences were obtained from blood, either unsorted or a sorted T cell fraction (not recorded which). Recombination linked TRBV11-3 to TRBJ2-1, and perhaps TRBD2 as D gene, on 6 matching bases. The sequence was obtained from a human donor who was either an allogeneic HSCT recipient or a stem cell or donor lymphocyte infusion donor (not recorded which). It is not recorded whose cells these are; they may come from a transplant donor. The CDR3 has the sequence CASRGRMVEQFF. The DNA reads as follows: TGTGCCAGCAGGGGGAGGATGGTTGAGCAGTTCTTC.